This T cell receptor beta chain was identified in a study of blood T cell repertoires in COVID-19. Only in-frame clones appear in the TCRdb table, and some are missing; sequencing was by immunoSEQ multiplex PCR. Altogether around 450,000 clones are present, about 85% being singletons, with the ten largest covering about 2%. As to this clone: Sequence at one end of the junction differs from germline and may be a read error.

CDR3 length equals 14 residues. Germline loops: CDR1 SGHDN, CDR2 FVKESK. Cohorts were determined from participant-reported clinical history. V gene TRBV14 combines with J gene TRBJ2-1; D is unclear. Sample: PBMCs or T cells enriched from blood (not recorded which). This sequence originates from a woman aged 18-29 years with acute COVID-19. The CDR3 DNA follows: TGTGCCAGCAGCCAACAGTTGAGGTACACTGAGCAGTTCTTC. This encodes CASSQQLRYTEQFF. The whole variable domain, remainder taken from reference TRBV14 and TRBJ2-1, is EAGVTQFPSHSVIEKGQTVTLRCDPISGHDNLYWYRRVMGKEIKFLLHFVKESKQDESGMPNNRFLAERTGGTYSTLKVQPAELEDSGVYFCASSQQLRYTEQFFGPGTRLTVL.